This TCR beta chain was sequenced during a study of T cell responses to AZD1222 COVID-19 vaccine. Study-wide results and limits: Dominant CD4 TCR responses targeted spike regions 160-218 and 743-854. Within unmutated variant regions lay the reported targets of nearly half of spike-specific TCRs.

The germline CDR1 and CDR2 sequences are SGHRS and YFSETQ. Trimming removed 3 bases at V and 2 bases at J, with 8 bases between. The CDR3 sequence is 13 residues long. Produced via immunoSEQ multiplex PCR; TCRdb's table is partial and in-frame only. Of 130,000 or so clones listed, roughly nine tenths were seen once; the top ten hold about 7%. Details on this clone: The target antigen is unknown.

Sequences were derived from peripheral blood, sampled on day 0 of AZD1222 vaccination. The chain links TRBV5-1 to TRBJ2-5; D is undetermined. The TCR was taken from an adult in good health. In nucleotides, the CDR3 is TGCGCCAGCAGCTACCTCTTTCAAGAGACCCAGTACTTC. Translated: CASSYLFQETQYF.